These 27 T cell receptor beta chains were all obtained from the same sample, sequenced in a study of CD8+ T cells in alopecia areata. As the sequencing template, cDNA was produced by extracting RNA and reverse transcribing it. Some clones are missing from TCRdb's copy, which holds only in-frame ones; the method was immunoSEQ multiplex PCR. The data hold fewer than 150,000 clones, with about four fifths observed a single time. Described treatment: oral pan-JAK inhibitor, 5-10 mg twice daily. The sample consisted of CD8+ T cells sorted from blood, taken at week 4, from a patient treated with tofacitinib. These receptors were taken from a human donor with alopecia areata.

This chain joins TRBV30 and TRBJ2-3; TRBD2 matches at 7 bases. With V trimmed by 5 bases and J by 3 bases, 11 bases remained unmatched. Per the germline V gene, CDR1 is GTSNPN and CDR2 is SVGIG (reference sequence). CDR3 length: 15 residues. The CDR3, as DNA: TGTGCCTGGGTGTTTCTGGGGGGGTCGACAGATACGCAGTATTTT. Translated, it gives CAWVFLGGSTDTQYF.

The J gene is TRBJ1-2, the V gene TRBV7-9; TRBD1 agrees at 12 bases. J gave up 6 bases and V 5 bases, and 1 base lay outside the gene matches. The CDR3 contains 13 residues. Germline V CDR1 and CDR2: SEHNR, FQNEAQ (reference sequence). CDR3 amino acids: CASSGTGGDGYTF. For the CDR3, the DNA is TGTGCCAGCAGCGGGACAGGGGGCGATGGCTACACCTTC. The whole variable domain, filled in from reference TRBV7-9 and TRBJ1-2, reads DTGVSQNPRHKITKRGQNVTFRCDPISEHNRLYWYRQTLGQGPEFLTYFQNEAQLEKSRLLSDRFSAERPKGSFSTLEIQRTEQGDSAMYLCASSGTGGDGYTFGSGTRLTVV.

The chain joins TRBV18 to TRBJ1-5, with D uncertain. This CDR3 has 15 amino acids. Looked up from germline, CDR1 is KGHSH and CDR2 is LQKENI. The ends were cut back, 2 bases at V and 0 bases at J, with 8 bases in the middle. The CDR3 DNA is TGTGCCAGCTCACCAAGGGATGTTAGCAATCAGCCCCAGCATTTT. It is translated as CASSPRDVSNQPQHF.

This rearrangement joins TRBV4-1 to TRBJ2-1; TRBD2 matches 10 bases. CDR1 MGHRA and CDR2 YSYEKL come from the germline V gene. V gave up 0 bases and J gave up 5 bases; unmatched junction bases: 7. CDR3 length: 17 residues. CDR3 sequence (DNA): TGCGCCAGCAGCCAAGATTGGGCTAGCGGGGGAAACAATGAGCAGTTCTTC. Encoded protein: CASSQDWASGGNNEQFF.

V usage is TRBV7-9 and J usage is TRBJ2-5; D is unresolved. V dropped 1 base and J dropped 2 bases, with 8 bases sitting between them. In germline, CDR1 is SEHNR, CDR2 FQNEAQ (reference sequence). CDR3 size: 14 residues. CDR3 region: CASSLVKFQETQYF. The CDR3 DNA is TGTGCCAGCAGCTTAGTAAAGTTTCAAGAGACCCAGTACTTC. The full variable domain, rest sourced from reference TRBV7-9 and TRBJ2-5, is DTGVSQNPRHKITKRGQNVTFRCDPISEHNRLYWYRQTLGQGPEFLTYFQNEAQLEKSRLLSDRFSAERPKGSFSTLEIQRTEQGDSAMYLCASSLVKFQETQYFGPGTRLLVL.

V and J are TRBV11-2 and TRBJ2-7, with D possibly matching TRBD1 (6 bases). Germline loops: CDR1 SGHAT, CDR2 FQNNGV. The CDR3 extends over 12 amino acids. With 2 bases removed from V and 5 bases from J, the gap between germline ends came to 7 bases. In DNA form, the CDR3 reads TGTGCCAGCAGCTTAAACAGGGACGAGCAGTACTTC. The encoded protein is CASSLNRDEQYF. Full variable domain (remainder filled in from reference TRBV11-2 and TRBJ2-7): EAGVAQSPRYKIIEKRQSVAFWCNPISGHATLYWYQQILGQGPKLLIQFQNNGVVDDSQLPKDRFSAERLKGVDSTLKIQPAKLEDSAVYLCASSLNRDEQYFGPGTRLTVT.

This clone appeared a single time. The chain recombines TRBV5-1 with TRBJ2-2; the match to TRBD1 covers 8 bases. Per the germline V gene, CDR1 is SGHRS and CDR2 is YFSETQ. CDR3 size: 14 residues. With V trimmed by 4 bases and J by 6 bases, 5 bases remained unmatched. CDR3 DNA sequence: TGCGCCAGCAGCCCGGACAGGGTGGCCGGGGAGCTGTTTTTT. It yields the protein CASSPDRVAGELFF.

CDR3 residues: CASSFSNGETQYF. The CDR3 nucleotides read TGTGCCAGCAGCTTCTCTAACGGGGAGACCCAGTACTTC. J is TRBJ2-5 and V is TRBV7-9, with unresolved D. Germline V gene lookup returns CDR1 SEHNR and CDR2 FQNEAQ (reference sequence). This CDR3 comprises 13 residues. The V gene lost 3 bases and the J gene lost 5 bases, with 10 bases spanning the gap.

The rearrangement joins TRBV4-1 to TRBJ2-7, with D possibly TRBD1 on 6 matching bases. The CDR3 runs 15 residues. Trimming shortened V by 0 bases and J by 2 bases, and 11 bases separated the two germline ends. Looked up from germline, CDR1 is MGHRA and CDR2 is YSYEKL. As DNA, the CDR3 is TGCGCCAGCAGCCAAGACTACAGGGAGCCCTACGAGCAGTACTTC. Its translation is CASSQDYREPYEQYF.

This chain uses TRBV7-9 with TRBJ2-3; 8 positions agree with TRBD1. V lost 5 bases and J lost 7; bases outside the gene matches: 11. The CDR3 consists of 15 residues. Germline V gene lookup returns CDR1 SEHNR and CDR2 FQNEAQ (reference sequence). In DNA, the CDR3 is TGTGCCAGCAGCATCTCGACAGGGGCATCAAATACGCAGTATTTT. Its protein product is CASSISTGASNTQYF.

The chain has TRBV7-9 and TRBJ2-4; 7 bases line up with TRBD1. This CDR3 region has 14 residues. Trimming removed 1 base from V and 11 bases from J; junction bases left unmatched: 8. CDR1 SEHNR and CDR2 FQNEAQ come from the germline V gene (reference sequence). CDR3 DNA: TGTGCCAGCAGCTTAGAGGGGGCCCTACATTTTCAGTACTTC. This codes for CASSLEGALHFQYF.

The chain is built from TRBV27 and TRBJ2-5; 7 bases are a match to TRBD1. CDR1 and CDR2 (germline): MNHEY, SMNVEV (reference sequence). J lost 1 base, V lost 6 bases, and 5 bases had no gene match. This CDR3 comprises 14 residues. The CDR3 sequence is CASSQQGIQETQYF. The CDR3 DNA reads TGTGCCAGCAGCCAACAGGGGATCCAAGAGACCCAGTACTTC.

This clone was detected once. The J gene is TRBJ2-7, the V gene TRBV6-6; D uncertain. The CDR3 is 14 amino acids. The germline V and J ends were trimmed by 0 bases and 0 bases, with 6 bases remaining between them. Germline CDR1 is MNHNY and CDR2 is SVGAGI (reference sequence). CDR3 sequence (DNA): TGTGCCAGCAGTTACTCTCTGAGCTCCTACGAGCAGTACTTC. It encodes CASSYSLSSYEQYF.

About this clone: Other nucleotide sequences in the sample specify the same CDR3. The chain recombines TRBV7-9 with TRBJ2-5; the D gene is possibly TRBD1 (6 bases). This CDR3 region has 12 residues. Germline V gives CDR1 SEHNR, CDR2 FQNEAQ (reference sequence). Between the trimmed V and J ends, which lost 6 bases and 5 bases, there was a span of 10 bases. The CDR3 DNA reads TGTGCCAGCAGTGGGGGCAGGGAGACCCAGTACTTC. This encodes CASSGGRETQYF.

The rearrangement joins TRBV15 to TRBJ2-7, with 8 bases fitting TRBD1. Germline assignment: CDR1 LNHNV and CDR2 YYDKDF (reference sequence). Trimming cost V 4 bases and J 4 bases; bases outside gene matches: 6. CDR3 length: 14 amino acids. The CDR3 here is CATSTGQGEYEQYF. DNA of the CDR3: TGTGCCACCAGCACAGGACAGGGAGAGTACGAGCAGTACTTC.

In its sample, this clone was seen once. Within the sample, other DNA sequences also encode this same CDR3. J is TRBJ2-1 and V is TRBV5-4; D is uncertain. The CDR3 is made up of 13 amino acids. Deletions cut 3 bases from V and 5 bases from J, with 9 bases between. Germline V gene lookup returns CDR1 SGHNT and CDR2 YYREEE (reference sequence). The CDR3 protein is CASSSGRDNEQFF. In nucleotides, the CDR3 is TGTGCCAGCAGCTCAGGTCGCGACAATGAGCAGTTCTTC.

This clone was seen only a few times. This rearrangement joins TRBV23-1 to TRBJ2-7, with D possibly being TRBD2 (5 bases). TRBV23-1 is recorded as an ORF, its role being uncertain. V lost 0 bases to trimming and J lost 6 bases, with 12 bases between them. CDR3 length: 14 residues. The CDR3 region has the DNA TGCGCCAGCAGTCAATCCTATCAACGGGGCGAGCAGTACTTC. Its protein product is CASSQSYQRGEQYF.

This chain uses TRBV18 with TRBJ2-5, with D possibly being TRBD1 (6 bases). Trimming removed 2 bases at V and 1 base at J, with 11 bases between. Germline V lookup: CDR1 KGHSH, CDR2 LQKENI. The CDR3 runs 15 residues. The CDR3 here is CASSPTGSFQETQYF. CDR3 nucleotides: TGTGCCAGCTCACCAACAGGGAGCTTCCAAGAGACCCAGTACTTC.

J is TRBJ2-3 and V is TRBV5-1; 14 nucleotides align to TRBD2. The CDR3 has 15 amino acids. V lost 5 bases to trimming and J lost 9 bases; unmatched junction nucleotides: 8. The germline CDR1 and CDR2 sequences are SGHRS and YFSETQ. CDR3 coding DNA: TGCGCCAGCAGTTCGACTAGCGGGGGGGCGGAGACGCAGTATTTT. It codes for CASSSTSGGAETQYF.

V gene TRBV6-5 combines with J gene TRBJ1-1; no clear D gene. Germline V CDR1 and CDR2: MNHEY, SVGAGI. CDR3 size: 15 residues. Trimming pared 0 bases from V and 3 bases from J, leaving 11 bases between. The CDR3 DNA reads as TGTGCCAGCAGTTACTCTAGGAACAGTCACACTGAAGCTTTCTTT. Translated: CASSYSRNSHTEAFF.

This chain connects TRBV9 to TRBJ2-3; D might be TRBD2 (7 bases). The CDR3 is 14 amino acids. V lost 5 bases, J lost 6 bases, and 16 bases lay in between. From germline, CDR1 is SGDLS and CDR2 YYNGEE. The CDR3 reads CASSEKGGADTQYF. The CDR3, as DNA: TGTGCCAGCAGTGAGAAGGGGGGGGCCGATACGCAGTATTTT.

The rearrangement joins TRBV19 to TRBJ2-6; D is unclear. Germline CDR1 is LNHDA and CDR2 is SQIVND (reference sequence). The ends were cut back, 7 bases at V and 0 bases at J, with 7 bases in the middle. The CDR3 has 14 amino acids. CDR3 DNA: TGTGCCAGTAAACTGGTCTCTGGGGCCAACGTCCTGACTTTC. Amino acid sequence: CASKLVSGANVLTF.

This rearrangement joins TRBV4-1 to TRBJ1-1; no clear D. V dropped 1 base and J dropped 4 bases, with 4 bases sitting between them. Per the germline V gene, CDR1 is MGHRA and CDR2 is YSYEKL. The CDR3 has 12 residues. The CDR3 DNA follows: TGCGCCAGCAGCCAAGTCGGCACTGAAGCTTTCTTT. Its translation: CASSQVGTEAFF.

The gene calls are TRBV7-9 and TRBJ2-7; D gene ambiguous. The CDR3 totals 15 residues. Between the trimmed V and J ends, which lost 3 bases and 0 bases, there was a span of 12 bases. Germline CDR1 SEHNR, CDR2 FQNEAQ (reference sequence). The CDR3 nucleotides read TGTGCCAGCAGCTTCGGTGGGGTTAGCTCCTACGAGCAGTACTTC. It is translated as CASSFGGVSSYEQYF.

The rearrangement links TRBV27 to TRBJ2-1, with D perhaps TRBD2 (6 bases). The CDR3 spans 15 residues. V was clipped by 2 bases and J by 1 base, with 9 bases between them. Germline values: CDR1 MNHEY, CDR2 SMNVEV (reference sequence). CDR3 sequence: CASSLMGGSYNEQFF. In DNA form, the CDR3 reads TGTGCCAGCAGTTTAATGGGGGGATCCTACAATGAGCAGTTCTTC.

The chain recombines TRBV15 with TRBJ2-2, with D possibly being TRBD1 or TRBD2 (5 bases each). V lost 1 base and J 3 bases, leaving 6 bases between the germline ends. This CDR3 is built from 14 residues. Germline values: CDR1 LNHNV, CDR2 YYDKDF (reference sequence). CDR3 loop: CATSRGGDTGELFF. CDR3 nucleotides: TGTGCCACCAGCAGAGGAGGGGACACCGGGGAGCTGTTTTTT. The variable domain in full, with the rest retrieved from reference TRBV15 and TRBJ2-2, is DAMVIQNPRYQVTQFGKPVTLSCSQTLNHNVMYWYQQKSSQAPKLLFHYYDKDFNNEADTPDNFQSRRPNTSFCFLDIRSPGLGDTAMYLCATSRGGDTGELFFGEGSRLTVL.

The rearrangement uses TRBV5-4 and TRBJ1-1, with 9 positions matching TRBD1. Trimming removed 3 bases from V and 3 bases from J; junction bases left unmatched: 9. The CDR3 is made up of 16 amino acids. Germline V gene sequence: CDR1 SGHNT, CDR2 YYREEE (reference sequence). CDR3 nucleotides: TGTGCCAGCAGCTCGGGACAGGGTAGCATCTACACTGAAGCTTTCTTT. This encodes CASSSGQGSIYTEAFF.